One T cell receptor (beta chain) is described in this entry. This clone was detected a few times. The antigen this receptor binds is unknown. No qualities accompany the bases; no much larger clone lies one base away. Whole blood was collected in K2EDTA tubes by collaborating institutions according to the institutions' own protocols. For TCRbeta analysis, collaborators shipped samples in one of three forms: frozen whole blood, isolated PBMCs, or DNA extracted from either of those sample types. These data belong to a study of blood T cell repertoires in COVID-19 (dated by TCRdb to the early 2020s). For the wider study: Collaborator samples came from the United States, Italy and Spain and covered acute and convalescent phases of COVID-19. The material from the prospective study consisted of cDNA or gDNA derived from T cells, B-cell-depleted T cells, or PBMCs. Subjects who had been exposed to COVID-19, were actively infected with it, or had recovered from it provided the deeply sampled blood TCRbeta repertoires that made up the dataset. The repertoires were made available in a free public database intended to serve as a resource for research on the immune response to SARS-CoV-2. Samples were obtained from the ongoing ImmuneRACE study (first 160 participants) and from over 1,000 subjects provided by 6 global collaborators. A de-identified subject ID, COVID-19 status, age in years and sex were almost always included in the sample metadata. Where HLA class I and class II types were available, the types were taken from metadata supplied by the sample provider, not from assay-based typing. Summary of the overall study and its limitations: The amount of clinical and demographic metadata varied by source and participant and was provided uncurated.

TCRbeta CDR3 regions were amplified from genomic DNA by means of the immunoSEQ Assay, a bias-controlled multiplex PCR. The study's own analysis went as follows. The number of nucleated cells in each sample was estimated from the amplification of reference gene primers within the assay. To quantify the absolute abundance of each unique TCRbeta CDR3 rearrangement, sequence reads were collapsed and filtered. For each sample, productive Simpson clonality was calculated as the square root of Simpson's diversity index across productive rearrangements. The source is immuneACCESS, and TCRdb retained only in-frame sequences with V and J called. Part of the clones is not carried over; for the studies checked, unresolved V genes explain less than half of this, and the remainder is unexplained. V, J and clone size reflect that table, while D and trimming were determined from the DNA. This sample comprises 150,000 to 200,000 clones, about 75% of them detected only once. In total, the top ten clones hold around 8.9% of the sample.

The CDR3 measures 16 amino acids from cysteine to phenylalanine. Of all the DNA, just the CDR3 is kept, 48 bases in frame from base 1. CDR1 WSHSY and CDR2 SAAADI are derived from the germline V gene. Trimmed from V: 2 bases; trimmed from J: 5 bases; junction bases lacking a gene match: 5. The TCR comes from a woman between 50 and 59 years old with active or convalescent COVID-19. Material for sequencing was peripheral blood. The rearrangement combines TRBV10-2 with TRBJ2-5, with 13 central nucleotides matching TRBD2. The CDR3 is CASSETSGGARETQYF. At the DNA level, the sequence is TGCGCCAGCAGTGAGACTAGCGGGGGGGCCCGCGAGACCCAGTACTTC.